The clone carrying this TCR beta chain was recorded many times. No antigen is known for it. Healthy control samples came from blood bank volunteers in Maryland, USA. This record comes from a study of neurological immune-mediated disorders. The making of cDNA relied on 5'RACE with 10-nucleotide random UMIs. TCRdb passed the 5' RACE reads through MiXCR, listing each CDR3 protein once. The sample carries more than 25,000 distinct CDR3 sequences, about 12% recorded once. From germline, CDR1 is MNHEY and CDR2 SVGEGT. Trimming removed 7 bases at V and 1 base at J, with 4 bases between. This CDR3 has 11 amino acids. General study points: HTLV-1-associated myelopathy ranked highest for TCR clonal expansion and multiple sclerosis lowest, beneath healthy controls.

The J gene is TRBJ1-1, the V gene TRBV6-2 or TRBV6-3; D gene unclear. Sequenced sample: PBMCs. The TCR was taken from a woman aged 60-70 years in good health. The CDR3 sequence is CASTRNTEAFF. DNA of the CDR3: TGTGCCAGCACCCGGAACACTGAAGCTTTCTTT.